The clone carrying this TCR beta chain was counted at least ten times. The antigen is undetermined. The data are from a study of identical twins. The authors used template switching to add a universal primer site and gave cDNA unique molecular identifiers. Each CDR3 protein is one row after TCRdb ran MiXCR on the 5' RACE reads. This table has roughly 250,000 distinct CDR3 sequences, around 7.6% appearing once. The CDR3 loop spans 12 amino acids. Looked up from germline, CDR1 is SGHRS and CDR2 is YFSETQ. With 4 bases removed from V and 7 bases from J, the gap between germline ends came to 8 bases. Study-wide results and caveats: Invariant MAIT and iNKT cells may have partly biased zero-insertion analyses. Whereas memory repertoires showed no such difference, abundant cord blood beta clonotypes carried fewer insertions. Where beta out-of-frame sequences were concerned, excess twin sharing was weaker.

These data also featured in a second study, about yellow fever vaccine responses in identical twins.

This chain connects TRBV5-1 to TRBJ2-2; tentatively, D is TRBD1 or TRBD2 (5 bases each). The sequence came from a woman between 18 and 30 years old in good health. Sequenced input: CD8+ T cells sorted from blood. The CDR3: CASSEGIGELFF. The CDR3 DNA follows: TGCGCCAGCAGCGAGGGGATCGGGGAGCTGTTTTTT. The entire variable domain, with the rest obtained from reference TRBV5-1 and TRBJ2-2, is as follows: KAGVTQTPRYLIKTRGQQVTLSCSPISGHRSVSWYQQTPGQGLQFLFEYFSETQRNKGNFPGRFSGRQFSNSRSEMNVSTLELGDSALYLCASSEGIGELFFGEGSRLTVL.